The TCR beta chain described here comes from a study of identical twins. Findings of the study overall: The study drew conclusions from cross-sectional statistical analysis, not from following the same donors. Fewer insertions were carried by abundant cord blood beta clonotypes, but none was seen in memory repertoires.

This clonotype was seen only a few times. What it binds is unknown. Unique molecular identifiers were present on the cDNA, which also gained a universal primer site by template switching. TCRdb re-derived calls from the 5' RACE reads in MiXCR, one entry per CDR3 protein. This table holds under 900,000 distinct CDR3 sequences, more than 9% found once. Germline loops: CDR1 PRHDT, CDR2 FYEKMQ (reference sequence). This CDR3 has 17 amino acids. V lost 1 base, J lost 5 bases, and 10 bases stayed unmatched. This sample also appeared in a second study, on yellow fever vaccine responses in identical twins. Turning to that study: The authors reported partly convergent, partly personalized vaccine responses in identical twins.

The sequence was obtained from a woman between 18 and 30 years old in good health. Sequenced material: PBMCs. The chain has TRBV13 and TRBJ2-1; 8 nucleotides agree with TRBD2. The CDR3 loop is CASSLVPSGPRNNEQFF. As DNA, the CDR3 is TGTGCCAGCAGCTTAGTGCCTAGCGGGCCTAGGAACAATGAGCAGTTCTTC.